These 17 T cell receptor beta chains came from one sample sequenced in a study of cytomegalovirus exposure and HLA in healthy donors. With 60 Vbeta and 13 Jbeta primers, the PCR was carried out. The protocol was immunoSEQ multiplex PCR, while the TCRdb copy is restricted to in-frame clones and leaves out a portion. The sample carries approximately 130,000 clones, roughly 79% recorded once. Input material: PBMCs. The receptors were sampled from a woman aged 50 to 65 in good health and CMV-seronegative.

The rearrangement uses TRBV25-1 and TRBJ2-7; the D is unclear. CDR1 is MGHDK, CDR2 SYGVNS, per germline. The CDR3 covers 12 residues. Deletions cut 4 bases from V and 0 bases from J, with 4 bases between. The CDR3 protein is CASSGDSYEQYV. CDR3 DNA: TGTGCCAGCAGTGGGGACTCCTACGAGCAGTACGTC.

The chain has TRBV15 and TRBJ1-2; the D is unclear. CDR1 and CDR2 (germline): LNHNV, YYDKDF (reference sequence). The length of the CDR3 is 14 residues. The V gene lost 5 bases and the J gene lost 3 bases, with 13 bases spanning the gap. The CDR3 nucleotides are TGTGCCACCAGCCATCTGAGGAGTGACTATGGCTACACCTTC. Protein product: CATSHLRSDYGYTF.

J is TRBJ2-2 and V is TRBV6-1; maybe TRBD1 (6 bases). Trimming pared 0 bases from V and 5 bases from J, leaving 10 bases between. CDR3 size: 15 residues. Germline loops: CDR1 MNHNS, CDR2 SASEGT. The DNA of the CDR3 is TGTGCCAGCAGTGAAGCACAGGGTTGGACCGGGGAGCTGTTTTTT. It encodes CASSEAQGWTGELFF.

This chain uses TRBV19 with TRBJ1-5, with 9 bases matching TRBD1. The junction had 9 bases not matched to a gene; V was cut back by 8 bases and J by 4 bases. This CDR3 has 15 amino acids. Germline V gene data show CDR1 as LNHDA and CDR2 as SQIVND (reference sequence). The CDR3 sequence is CASYTGTGTNQPQHF. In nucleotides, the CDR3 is TGTGCCAGTTACACCGGGACAGGGACGAATCAGCCCCAGCATTTT.

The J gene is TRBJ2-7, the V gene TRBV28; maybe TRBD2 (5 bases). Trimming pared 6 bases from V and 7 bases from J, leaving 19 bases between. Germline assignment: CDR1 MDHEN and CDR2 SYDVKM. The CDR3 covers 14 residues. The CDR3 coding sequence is TGTGCCAGCAGAGCCTATCGAGCGGACCGTGAGCAGTACGTC. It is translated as CASRAYRADREQYV.

For the CDR3, the DNA is TGTGCCACAAAACAGGGGGCTGGCAATCAGCCCCAGCATTTT. Translating it yields CATKQGAGNQPQHF. The chain has TRBV2 and TRBJ1-5, with 9 bases that match TRBD1. V was pared by 10 bases and J by 2 bases, with 6 bases of the junction left unmatched. This CDR3 region has 14 residues. Germline values: CDR1 SNHLY, CDR2 FYNNEI.

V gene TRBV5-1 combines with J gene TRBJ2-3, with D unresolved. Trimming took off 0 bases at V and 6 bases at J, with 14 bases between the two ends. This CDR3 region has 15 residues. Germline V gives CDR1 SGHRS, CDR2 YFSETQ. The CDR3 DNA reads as TGCGCCAGCAGCTTGGAATCCCCGCAGTTGGATACGCAGTATTTT. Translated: CASSLESPQLDTQYF.

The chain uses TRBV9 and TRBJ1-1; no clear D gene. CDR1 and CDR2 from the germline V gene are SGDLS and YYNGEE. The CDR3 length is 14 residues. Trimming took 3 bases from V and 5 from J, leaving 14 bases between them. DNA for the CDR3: TGTGCCAGCAGCGCTGCGGTGTTTGTGACTGAAGCTTTCTTT. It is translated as CASSAAVFVTEAFF. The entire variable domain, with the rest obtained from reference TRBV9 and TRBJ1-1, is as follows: DSGVTQTPKHLITATGQRVTLRCSPRSGDLSVYWYQQSLDQGLQFLIQYYNGEERAKGNILERFSAQQFPDLHSELNLSSLELGDSALYFCASSAAVFVTEAFFGQGTRLTVV.

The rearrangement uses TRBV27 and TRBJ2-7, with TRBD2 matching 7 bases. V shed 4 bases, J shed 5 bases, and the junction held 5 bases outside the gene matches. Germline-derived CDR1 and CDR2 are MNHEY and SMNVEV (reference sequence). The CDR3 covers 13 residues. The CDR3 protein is CASSSWGGHEQYV. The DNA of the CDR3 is TGTGCCAGCAGTTCCTGGGGGGGTCACGAGCAGTACGTC.

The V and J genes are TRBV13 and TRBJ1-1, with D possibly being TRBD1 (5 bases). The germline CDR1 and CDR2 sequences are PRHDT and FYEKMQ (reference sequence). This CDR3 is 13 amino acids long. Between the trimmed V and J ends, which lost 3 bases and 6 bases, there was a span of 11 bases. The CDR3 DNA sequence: TGTGCCAGCAGCTTGAGCCAGGGCCCTGAAGCTTTCTTT. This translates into CASSLSQGPEAFF.

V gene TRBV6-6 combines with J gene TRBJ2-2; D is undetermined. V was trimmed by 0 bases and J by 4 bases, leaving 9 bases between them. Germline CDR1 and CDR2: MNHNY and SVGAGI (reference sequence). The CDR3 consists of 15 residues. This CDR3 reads CASSYSSGRTGELFF. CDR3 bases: TGTGCCAGCAGTTACTCGTCGGGTCGCACCGGGGAGCTGTTTTTT.

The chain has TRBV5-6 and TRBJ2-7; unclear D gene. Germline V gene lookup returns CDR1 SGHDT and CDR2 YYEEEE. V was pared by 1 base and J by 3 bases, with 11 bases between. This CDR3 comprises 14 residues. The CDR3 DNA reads TGTGCCAGCAGCTTGTTTTGGTTGGACTACGAGCAGTACGTC. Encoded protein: CASSLFWLDYEQYV.

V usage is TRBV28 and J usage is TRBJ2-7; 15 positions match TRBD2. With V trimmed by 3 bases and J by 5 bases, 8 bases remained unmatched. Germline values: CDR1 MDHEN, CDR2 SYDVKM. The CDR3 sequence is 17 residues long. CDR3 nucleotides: TGTGCCAGCAGTTTGGGGACTAGCGGGAGGTCTATCCACGAGCAGTACGTC. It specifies CASSLGTSGRSIHEQYV.

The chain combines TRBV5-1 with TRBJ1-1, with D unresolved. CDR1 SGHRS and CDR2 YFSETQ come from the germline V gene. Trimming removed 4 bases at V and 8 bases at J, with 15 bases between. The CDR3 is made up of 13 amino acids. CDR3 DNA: TGCGCCAGCAGCAACCCGCCAAGAGGGGAAGCTTTCTTT. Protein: CASSNPPRGEAFF.

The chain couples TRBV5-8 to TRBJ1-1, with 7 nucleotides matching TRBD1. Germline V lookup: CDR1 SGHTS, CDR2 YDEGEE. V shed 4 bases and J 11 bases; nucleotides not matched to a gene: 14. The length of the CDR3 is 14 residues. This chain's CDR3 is CASSLRQGLIGAFF. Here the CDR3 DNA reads TGTGCCAGCAGCCTCCGACAGGGATTGATCGGGGCTTTCTTT.

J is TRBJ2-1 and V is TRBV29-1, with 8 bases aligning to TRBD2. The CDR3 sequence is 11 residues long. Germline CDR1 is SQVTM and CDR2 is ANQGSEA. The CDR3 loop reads CMTSEGNEQFF. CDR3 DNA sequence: TGCATGACTAGCGAGGGGAATGAGCAGTTCTTC.

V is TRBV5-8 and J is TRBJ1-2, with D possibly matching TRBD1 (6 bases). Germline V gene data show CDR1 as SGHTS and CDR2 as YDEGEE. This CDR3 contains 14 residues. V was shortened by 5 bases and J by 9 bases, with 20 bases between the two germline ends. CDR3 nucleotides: TGTGCCAGCAGGATGACAGGCTACGGTAGGAGCTACACCTTC. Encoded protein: CASRMTGYGRSYTF.